This TCR beta chain was sequenced in a study of blood T cell repertoires in COVID-19. The wider study: COVID-19 samples, acute and convalescent, were from the United States, Italy and Spain. PBMCs, B-cell-depleted T cells, or T cells provided the cDNA or gDNA that made up the material.

Profiling relied on immunoSEQ multiplex PCR, and the TCRdb table lists in-frame clones only, not all of them. The sample contains under 250,000 clones, 75% to 85% of which appear only once. The V gene's germline CDR1 is SGHDT and CDR2 YYEEEE. V lost 2 bases to trimming and J lost 8 bases; unmatched junction nucleotides: 11. The CDR3 has 15 amino acids. This chain links TRBV5-6 with TRBJ1-2; TRBD1 matches at 8 bases. Sequenced input: peripheral blood. This receptor was identified in a woman in her seventies with acute or convalescent COVID-19. The CDR3 DNA sequence: TGTGCCAGCAGCTTTGCGTGGCAGGGGGCACGCGGCTACACCTTC. Residues: CASSFAWQGARGYTF.